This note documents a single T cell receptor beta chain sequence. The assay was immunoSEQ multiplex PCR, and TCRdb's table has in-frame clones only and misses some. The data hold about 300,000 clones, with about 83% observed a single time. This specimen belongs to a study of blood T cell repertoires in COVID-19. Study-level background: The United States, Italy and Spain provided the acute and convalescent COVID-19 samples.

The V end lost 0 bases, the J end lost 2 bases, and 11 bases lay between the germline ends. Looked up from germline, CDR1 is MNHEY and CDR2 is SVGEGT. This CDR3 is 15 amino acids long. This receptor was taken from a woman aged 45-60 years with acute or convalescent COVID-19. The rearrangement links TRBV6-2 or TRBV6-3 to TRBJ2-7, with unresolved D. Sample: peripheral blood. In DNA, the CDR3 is TGTGCCAGCAGTTACTCGAACCCGGTTACCTACGAGCAGTACTTC. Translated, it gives CASSYSNPVTYEQYF.